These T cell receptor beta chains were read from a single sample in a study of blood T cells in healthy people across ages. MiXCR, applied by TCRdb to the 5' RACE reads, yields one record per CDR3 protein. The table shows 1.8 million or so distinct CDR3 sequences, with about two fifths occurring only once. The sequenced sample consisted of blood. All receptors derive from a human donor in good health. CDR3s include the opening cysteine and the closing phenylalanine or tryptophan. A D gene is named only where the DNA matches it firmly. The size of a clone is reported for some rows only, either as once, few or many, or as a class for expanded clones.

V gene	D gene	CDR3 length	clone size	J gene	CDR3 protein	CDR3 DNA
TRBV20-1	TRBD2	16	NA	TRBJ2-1	CSARDGSGGAFNEQFF	TGCAGTGCTAGAGATGGTAGCGGGGGGGCTTTCAATGAGCAGTTCTTC
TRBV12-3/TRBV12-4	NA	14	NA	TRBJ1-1	CASSFSPRSAEAFF	TGTGCCAGCAGTTTTTCCCCGAGGAGCGCTGAAGCTTTCTTT
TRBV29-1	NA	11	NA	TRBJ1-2	CSVRGDYGYTF	TGCAGCGTGCGGGGGGACTATGGCTACACCTTC
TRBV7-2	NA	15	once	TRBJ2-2	CASSPPPRGTGELFF	TGTGCCAGCAGCCCTCCCCCCCGAGGCACCGGGGAGCTGTTTTTT
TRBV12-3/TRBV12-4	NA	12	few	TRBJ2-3	CASSLGQYTQYF	TGTGCCAGCAGTTTAGGACAGTATACGCAGTATTTT
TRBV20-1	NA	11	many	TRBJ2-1	CSAKDYPEQFF	TGCAGTGCTAAAGACTACCCTGAGCAGTTCTTC
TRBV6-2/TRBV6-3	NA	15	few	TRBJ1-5	CASTVGTYSNQPQHF	TGTGCCAGCACGGTCGGGACTTATAGCAATCAGCCCCAGCATTTT
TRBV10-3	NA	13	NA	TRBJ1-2	CAIRDTRIYGYTF	TGTGCCATCAGGGACACCCGGATCTATGGCTACACCTTC
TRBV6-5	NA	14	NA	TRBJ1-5	CASSYTEGNQPQHF	TGTGCCAGCAGTTACACTGAGGGAAATCAGCCCCAGCATTTT
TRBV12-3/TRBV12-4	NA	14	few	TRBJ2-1	CASSFLLAYNEQFF	TGTGCCAGCAGTTTTTTACTAGCTTACAATGAGCAGTTCTTC
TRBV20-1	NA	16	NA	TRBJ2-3	CSVPKNLGIFTDTQYF	TGCAGCGTCCCGAAGAACCTTGGGATATTTACAGATACGCAGTATTTT
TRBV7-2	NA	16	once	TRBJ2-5	CASSLVGGPSGETQYF	TGTGCCAGCAGCTTAGTCGGGGGGCCCAGCGGGGAGACCCAGTACTTC
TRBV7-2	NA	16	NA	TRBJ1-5	CASSQRGGQPNQPQHF	TGTGCCAGCAGCCAAAGGGGAGGACAGCCCAATCAGCCCCAGCATTTT
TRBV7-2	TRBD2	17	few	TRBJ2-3	CASSLTPQRGGGDTQYF	TGTGCCAGCAGCTTAACCCCCCAGCGGGGCGGGGGAGATACGCAGTATTTT
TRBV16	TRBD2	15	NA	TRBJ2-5	CASSKGLAGDETQYF	TGTGCCAGCAGCAAAGGACTAGCGGGGGACGAGACCCAGTACTTC
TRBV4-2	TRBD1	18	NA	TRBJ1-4	CASSPRDRRFATNEKLFF	TGTGCCAGCAGCCCCCGGGACAGGAGATTTGCAACTAATGAAAAACTGTTTTTT
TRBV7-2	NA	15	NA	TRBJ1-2	CASTEPAELNYGYTF	TGTGCCAGCACCGAACCCGCGGAACTTAACTATGGCTACACCTTC
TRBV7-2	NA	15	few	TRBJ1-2	CASSRDRFANYGYTF	TGTGCCAGCAGTCGCGACAGGTTTGCTAACTATGGCTACACCTTC
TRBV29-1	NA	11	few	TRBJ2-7	CSALYRYEQYF	TGCAGCGCCCTTTACAGGTACGAGCAGTACTTC
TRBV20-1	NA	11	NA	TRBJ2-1	CSSSSNQVLFF	TGCAGTTCTTCCTCGAATCAGGTACTGTTCTTC
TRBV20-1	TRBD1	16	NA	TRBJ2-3	CSAKPLGQGSTDTQYF	TGCAGTGCAAAACCCCTTGGACAGGGATCCACAGATACGCAGTATTTT
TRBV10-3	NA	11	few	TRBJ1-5	CAIGIDQPQHF	TGTGCCATCGGAATAGATCAGCCCCAGCATTTT
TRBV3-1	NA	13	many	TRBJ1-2	CASSQGGYYGYTF	TGTGCCAGCAGCCAGGGGGGATACTATGGCTACACCTTC
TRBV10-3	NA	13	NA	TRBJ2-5	CAISRTSQETQYF	TGTGCCATCAGTCGGACCAGTCAAGAGACCCAGTACTTC
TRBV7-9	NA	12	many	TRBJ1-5	CASSLGLQPQHF	TGTGCCAGCAGTTTGGGACTCCAGCCCCAGCATTTT
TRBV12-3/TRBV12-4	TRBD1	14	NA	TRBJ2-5	CASSLVDRAETQYF	TGTGCCAGCAGTTTAGTCGACAGGGCGGAGACCCAGTACTTC
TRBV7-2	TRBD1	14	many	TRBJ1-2	CASSSGTGGYGYTF	TGTGCCAGCAGCTCGGGGACAGGGGGATATGGCTACACCTTC
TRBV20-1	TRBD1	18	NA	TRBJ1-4	CSARDRQGMVPGREKLFF	TGCAGTGCTAGAGATAGACAGGGGATGGTGCCCGGGAGGGAAAAACTGTTTTTT
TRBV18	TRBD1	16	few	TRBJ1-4	CASSPPKGQDGEKLFF	TGTGCCAGCTCACCGCCGAAGGGACAGGACGGTGAAAAACTGTTTTTT
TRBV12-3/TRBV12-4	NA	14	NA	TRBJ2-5	CASRVDRTLGEQYF	TGTGCCAGCAGAGTGGACCGTACCTTGGGGGAGCAGTACTTC
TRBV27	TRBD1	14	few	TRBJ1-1	CASSLNRDRAYAFF	TGTGCCAGCAGTTTAAATCGGGACAGGGCGTATGCTTTCTTT
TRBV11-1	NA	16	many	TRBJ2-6	CASSLRGGSGANVLTF	TGTGCCAGCAGCCTTAGAGGTGGCTCTGGGGCCAACGTCCTGACTTTC
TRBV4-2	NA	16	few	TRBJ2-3	CASSHSAVLSTDTQYF	TGTGCCAGCAGCCATTCGGCTGTTCTTAGCACAGATACGCAGTATTTT
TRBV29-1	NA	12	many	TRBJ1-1	CSVVGSGPEAFF	TGCAGCGTTGTGGGTTCAGGGCCTGAAGCTTTCTTT
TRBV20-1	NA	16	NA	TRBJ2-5	CSARDVPRGPYNEQYF	TGCAGTGCTAGAGATGTCCCCAGGGGCCCCTACAATGAGCAGTACTTC
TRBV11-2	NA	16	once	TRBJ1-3	CASSLDEGGVGDTIYF	TGTGCCAGCAGCTTAGATGAAGGCGGAGTGGGAGACACCATATATTTT
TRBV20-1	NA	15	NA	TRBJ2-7	CSARGRLTGSYEQYF	TGCAGTGCTAGAGGCCGACTAACGGGGTCCTACGAGCAGTACTTC
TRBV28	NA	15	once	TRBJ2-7	CASRTRATMVHEQYF	TGTGCCAGCAGGACCCGGGCCACGATGGTCCACGAGCAGTACTTC
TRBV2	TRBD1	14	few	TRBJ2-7	CAKGSGQLLYEQYF	TGTGCCAAAGGATCGGGACAGCTTCTCTACGAGCAGTACTTC
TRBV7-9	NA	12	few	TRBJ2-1	CASSTGFNEQFF	TGTGCCAGTTCCACAGGGTTCAATGAGCAGTTCTTC
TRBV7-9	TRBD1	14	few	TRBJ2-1	CASSSSGQSNEQFF	TGTGCCAGCAGCTCGTCGGGACAGAGCAATGAGCAGTTCTTC
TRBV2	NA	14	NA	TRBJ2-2	CASSGAVIPGELFF	TGTGCCAGCAGTGGGGCAGTAATCCCCGGGGAGCTGTTTTTT
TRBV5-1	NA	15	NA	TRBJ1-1	CASSPTPGMDTEAFF	TGCGCCAGCAGCCCTACCCCAGGGATGGACACTGAAGCTTTCTTT
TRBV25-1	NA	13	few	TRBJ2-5	CASIFNGGETQYF	TGTGCCAGCATTTTCAATGGAGGAGAGACCCAGTACTTC
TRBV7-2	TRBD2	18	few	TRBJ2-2	CASSSRTSGGALSGELFF	TGTGCCAGCAGCTCGAGGACTAGCGGGGGGGCTTTGAGCGGGGAGCTGTTTTTT
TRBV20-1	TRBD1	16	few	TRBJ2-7	CSASVWTGGSNYEQYF	TGCAGTGCTAGTGTGTGGACAGGGGGCTCTAACTACGAGCAGTACTTC
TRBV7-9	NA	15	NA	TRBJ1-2	CASSKQAGFNYGYTF	TGTGCCAGCAGCAAACAGGCGGGTTTTAACTATGGCTACACCTTC
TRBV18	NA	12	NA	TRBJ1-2	CASSDFREGYTF	TGTGCCAGCTCCGACTTCAGGGAAGGCTACACCTTC
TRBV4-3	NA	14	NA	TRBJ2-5	CASSLLGNKETQYF	TGCGCCAGCAGCCTACTAGGAAACAAAGAGACCCAGTACTTC
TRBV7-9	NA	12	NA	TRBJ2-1	CASSSNDYEQFF	TGTGCCAGCAGCTCGAATGACTACGAGCAGTTCTTC
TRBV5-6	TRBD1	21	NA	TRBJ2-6	CASSEIPGVRQGDSGANVLTF	TGTGCCAGCAGCGAAATCCCGGGCGTGAGACAGGGTGACTCTGGGGCCAACGTCCTGACTTTC
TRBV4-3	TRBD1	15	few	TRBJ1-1	CASSPLRTGYTEAFF	TGCGCCAGCAGCCCCCTTCGGACAGGGTACACTGAAGCTTTCTTT
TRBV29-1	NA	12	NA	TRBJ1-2	CSVGSINYGYTF	TGCAGCGTTGGTAGTATTAACTATGGCTACACCTTC
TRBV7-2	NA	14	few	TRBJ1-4	CASSSKQGYEKLFF	TGTGCCAGCAGCTCGAAACAGGGTTATGAAAAACTGTTTTTT
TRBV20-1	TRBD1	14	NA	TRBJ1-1	CSASVRDRLTEAFF	TGCAGTGCTAGTGTCAGGGACAGATTAACTGAAGCTTTCTTT